The present T cell receptor (beta chain) was sequenced within a study of identical twins. The ends were cut back, 5 bases at V and 6 bases at J, with 11 bases in the middle. The CDR3 runs 12 residues. The germline V gene has CDR1 SGHTA and CDR2 FQGNSA. Unique molecular identifiers were present on the cDNA, which also gained a universal primer site by template switching. One entry per CDR3 protein, called by TCRdb with MiXCR from the 5' RACE reads. The data contain roughly 190,000 distinct CDR3 sequences, 15% of them singletons. This same sample was also part of a study on T cells expressing NK-cell markers.

The rearrangement links TRBV7-2 to TRBJ2-7; D is undetermined. This receptor was identified in a woman younger than 35 in good health. The specimen sequenced was CD8+ T cells sorted from blood. CDR3 sequence (DNA): TGTGCCAGCAGCCCGGCCCTCTTCGAGCAGTACTTC. It is translated as CASSPALFEQYF.